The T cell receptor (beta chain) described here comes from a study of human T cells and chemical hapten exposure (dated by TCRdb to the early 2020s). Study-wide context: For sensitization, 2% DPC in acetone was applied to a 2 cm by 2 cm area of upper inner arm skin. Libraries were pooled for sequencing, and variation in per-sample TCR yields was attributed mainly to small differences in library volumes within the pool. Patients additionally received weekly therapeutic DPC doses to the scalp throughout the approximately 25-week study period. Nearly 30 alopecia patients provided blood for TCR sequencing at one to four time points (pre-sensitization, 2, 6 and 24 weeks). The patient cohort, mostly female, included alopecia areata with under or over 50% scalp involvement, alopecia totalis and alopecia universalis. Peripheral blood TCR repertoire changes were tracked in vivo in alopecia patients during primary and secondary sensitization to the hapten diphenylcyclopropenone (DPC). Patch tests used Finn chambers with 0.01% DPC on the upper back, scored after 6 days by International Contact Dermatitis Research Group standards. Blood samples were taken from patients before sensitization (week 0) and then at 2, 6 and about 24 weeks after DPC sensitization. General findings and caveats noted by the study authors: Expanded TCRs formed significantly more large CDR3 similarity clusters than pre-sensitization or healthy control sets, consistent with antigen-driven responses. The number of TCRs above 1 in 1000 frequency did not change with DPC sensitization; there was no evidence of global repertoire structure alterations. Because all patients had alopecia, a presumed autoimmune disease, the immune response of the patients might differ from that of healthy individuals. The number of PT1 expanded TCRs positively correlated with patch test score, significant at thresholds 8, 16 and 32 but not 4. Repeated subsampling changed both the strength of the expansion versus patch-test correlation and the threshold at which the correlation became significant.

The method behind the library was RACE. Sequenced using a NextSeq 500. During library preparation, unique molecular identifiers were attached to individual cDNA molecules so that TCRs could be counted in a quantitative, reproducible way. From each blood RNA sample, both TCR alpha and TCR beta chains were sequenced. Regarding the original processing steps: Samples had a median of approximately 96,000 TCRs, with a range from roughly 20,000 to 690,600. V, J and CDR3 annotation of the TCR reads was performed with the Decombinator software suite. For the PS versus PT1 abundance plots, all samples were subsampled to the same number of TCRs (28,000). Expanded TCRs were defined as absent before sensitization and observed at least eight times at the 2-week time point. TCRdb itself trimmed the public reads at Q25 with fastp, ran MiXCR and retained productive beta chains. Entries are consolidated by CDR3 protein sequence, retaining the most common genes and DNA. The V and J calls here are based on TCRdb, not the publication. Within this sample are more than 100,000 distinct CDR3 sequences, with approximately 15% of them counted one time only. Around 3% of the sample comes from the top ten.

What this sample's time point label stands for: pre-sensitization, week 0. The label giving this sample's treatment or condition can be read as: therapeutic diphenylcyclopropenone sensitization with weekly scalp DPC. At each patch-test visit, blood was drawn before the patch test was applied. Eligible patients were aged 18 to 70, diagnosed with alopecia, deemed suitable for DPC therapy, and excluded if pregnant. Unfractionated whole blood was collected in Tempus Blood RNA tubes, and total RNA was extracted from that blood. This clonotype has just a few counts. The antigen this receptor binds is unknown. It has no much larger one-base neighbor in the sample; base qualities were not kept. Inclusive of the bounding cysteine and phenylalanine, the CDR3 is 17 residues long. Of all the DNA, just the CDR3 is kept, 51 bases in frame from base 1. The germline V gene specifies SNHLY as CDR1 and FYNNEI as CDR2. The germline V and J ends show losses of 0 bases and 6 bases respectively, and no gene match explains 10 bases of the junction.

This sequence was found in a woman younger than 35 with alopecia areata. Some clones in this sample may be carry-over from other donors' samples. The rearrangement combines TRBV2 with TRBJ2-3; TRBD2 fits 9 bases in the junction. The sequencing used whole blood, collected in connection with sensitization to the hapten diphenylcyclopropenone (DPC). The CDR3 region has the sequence CASSEAMAGGPGDTQYF. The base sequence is TGTGCCAGCAGTGAAGCTATGGCGGGGGGGCCAGGGGATACGCAGTATTTT.